This is a list of T cell receptor beta chains from one sample in a study of cytomegalovirus exposure and HLA in healthy donors. Sequenced by immunoSEQ multiplex PCR; TCRdb stores in-frame clones only, minus some. The sample records under 200,000 clones, around 80% being singletons. Sample: PBMCs. These TCRs come from a man aged 50 to 59 in good health and CMV-seropositive. Both conserved end residues are part of each CDR3. Each record gives: clone size, D gene, V gene, J gene, CDR3 DNA, CDR3 protein. D genes are given only for firm matches. Clone size is stated in some rows and not others, as once, few, many or a class when expanded.

abundance: once
d_gene: .
v_gene: TRBV7-8
j_gene: TRBJ2-7
CDR3nt: TGTGCCAGCAGCTTAGCGATTAGCACCTACGAGCAGTACTTC
CDR3aa: CASSLAISTYEQYF

abundance: .
d_gene: TRBD2
v_gene: TRBV5-6
j_gene: TRBJ2-3
CDR3nt: TGTGCCAGCAGCTTGGTCGGTAGCGGGGGATACTCCTATACGCAGTATTTT
CDR3aa: CASSLVGSGGYSYTQYF

abundance: .
d_gene: .
v_gene: TRBV15
j_gene: TRBJ2-7
CDR3nt: TGTGCCACCAGCAGAGGAGACACTCTCTACGAGCAGTACTTC
CDR3aa: CATSRGDTLYEQYF

abundance: few
d_gene: TRBD1
v_gene: TRBV25-1
j_gene: TRBJ2-5
CDR3nt: TGTGCCAGCAGTGCCCGGACAGGGTACCAAGAGACCCAGTACTTC
CDR3aa: CASSARTGYQETQYF

abundance: .
d_gene: .
v_gene: TRBV5-1
j_gene: TRBJ1-2
CDR3nt: TGCGCCAGCAGCGGGGGCCAGCCAAGTGGCTACACCTTC
CDR3aa: CASSGGQPSGYTF

abundance: .
d_gene: TRBD2
v_gene: TRBV6-6
j_gene: TRBJ2-3
CDR3nt: TGTGCCAGCAGTTACGCGGGGGGGACAGATACGCAGTATTTT
CDR3aa: CASSYAGGTDTQYF

abundance: .
d_gene: .
v_gene: TRBV6-1
j_gene: TRBJ2-7
CDR3nt: TGTGCCAGCACCATTCGGGGGACCTCCTACGAGCAGTACTTC
CDR3aa: CASTIRGTSYEQYF

abundance: .
d_gene: TRBD1
v_gene: TRBV5-4
j_gene: TRBJ1-6
CDR3nt: TGTGCCAGCACTCTTCAGGGACAGTATAATTCACCCCTCCACTTT
CDR3aa: CASTLQGQYNSPLHF

abundance: .
d_gene: .
v_gene: TRBV27
j_gene: TRBJ1-6
CDR3nt: TGTGCCAGCCAAAGCTGGGGCTCAAACGGTCCGAATAATTCACCCCTCCACTTT
CDR3aa: CASQSWGSNGPNNSPLHF

abundance: .
d_gene: TRBD1
v_gene: TRBV4-1
j_gene: TRBJ1-5
CDR3nt: TGCGCCAGCAGCCAAGAGATTCGGGACAGTCAGCCCCAGCATTTT
CDR3aa: CASSQEIRDSQPQHF

abundance: .
d_gene: .
v_gene: TRBV6-5
j_gene: TRBJ1-2
CDR3nt: TGTGCCAGCAGTGCGAGAAGGGAGGCTTACTATGGCTACACCTTC
CDR3aa: CASSARREAYYGYTF

abundance: .
d_gene: .
v_gene: TRBV4-2
j_gene: TRBJ2-5
CDR3nt: TGTGCCAGCAGCCAAGAGAGTCCCTCAAGTGAGACCCAGTACTTC
CDR3aa: CASSQESPSSETQYF

abundance: .
d_gene: TRBD1
v_gene: TRBV30
j_gene: TRBJ1-2
CDR3nt: TGTGCCTGGAGTGGGACAGGGTCCTTCGCCTTC
CDR3aa: CAWSGTGSFAF

abundance: once
d_gene: .
v_gene: TRBV28
j_gene: TRBJ2-1
CDR3nt: TGTGCCAGCAGTGGGGTTTGGACCGCGGCGGGAAACAATGAGCAGTTCTTC
CDR3aa: CASSGVWTAAGNNEQFF

abundance: .
d_gene: TRBD1
v_gene: TRBV5-8
j_gene: TRBJ1-5
CDR3nt: TGTGCCAGCAGCCCGACCCTCACGACAGGGCAGACCCAGCATTTT
CDR3aa: CASSPTLTTGQTQHF

abundance: .
d_gene: .
v_gene: TRBV18
j_gene: TRBJ1-1
CDR3nt: TGTGCCACCCTTCAGACAGCTAACACTGAAGCTTTCTTT
CDR3aa: CATLQTANTEAFF

abundance: .
d_gene: .
v_gene: TRBV7-2
j_gene: TRBJ2-7
CDR3nt: TGTGCCAGCAGCCCGAGGCCGTTTAGCTCCTACGAGCAGTACTTC
CDR3aa: CASSPRPFSSYEQYF

abundance: .
d_gene: .
v_gene: TRBV5-1
j_gene: TRBJ2-1
CDR3nt: TGCGCCAGCAGCTTGTTCAGAAGCTCCTACAATGAGCAGTTCTTC
CDR3aa: CASSLFRSSYNEQFF

abundance: few
d_gene: .
v_gene: TRBV6-6
j_gene: TRBJ1-4
CDR3nt: TGTGCCAGCAGTTACACTACAGGGCCTAATGAAAAACTGTTTTTT
CDR3aa: CASSYTTGPNEKLFF

abundance: .
d_gene: .
v_gene: TRBV2
j_gene: TRBJ1-3
CDR3nt: TGTGCCAGCACCGTCGTTGGAAACACCATATATTTT
CDR3aa: CASTVVGNTIYF

abundance: .
d_gene: .
v_gene: TRBV5-8
j_gene: TRBJ1-2
CDR3nt: TGTGCCAGCAGCCCCCTGGGGCGGGGTTCAGCTAACTATGGCTACACCTTC
CDR3aa: CASSPLGRGSANYGYTF

abundance: .
d_gene: .
v_gene: TRBV15
j_gene: TRBJ2-2
CDR3nt: TGTGCCACCAGCGACTCTTGGGGGCGGAACACCGGGGAGCTGTTTTTT
CDR3aa: CATSDSWGRNTGELFF

abundance: .
d_gene: TRBD1
v_gene: TRBV5-6
j_gene: TRBJ1-5
CDR3nt: TGTGCCAGCAGCAAGGACAGGGGGCGAGTGGATCAGCCCCAGCATTTT
CDR3aa: CASSKDRGRVDQPQHF

abundance: .
d_gene: .
v_gene: TRBV6-1
j_gene: TRBJ2-3
CDR3nt: TGTGCCAGCAGTGCAGGGGCAGGGACCTATACGCAGTATTTT
CDR3aa: CASSAGAGTYTQYF

abundance: .
d_gene: TRBD2
v_gene: TRBV14
j_gene: TRBJ2-1
CDR3nt: TGTGCCAGCAGCCAAGAGAGAGCGGGGGACAATGAGCAGTTCTTC
CDR3aa: CASSQERAGDNEQFF

abundance: .
d_gene: .
v_gene: TRBV7-6
j_gene: TRBJ2-2
CDR3nt: TGTGCCAGCAGAGTCCGGGACACTAACACCGGGGAGCTGTTTTTT
CDR3aa: CASRVRDTNTGELFF

abundance: .
d_gene: .
v_gene: TRBV6-6
j_gene: TRBJ1-5
CDR3nt: TGTGCCAGCAGTTACCTAACAGGGCTTAGCAATCAGCCCCAGCATTTT
CDR3aa: CASSYLTGLSNQPQHF

abundance: .
d_gene: .
v_gene: TRBV7-9
j_gene: TRBJ2-5
CDR3nt: TGTGCCAGCAGCTCTACAGGGAAGGAGGAGACCCAGTACTTC
CDR3aa: CASSSTGKEETQYF

abundance: .
d_gene: TRBD2
v_gene: TRBV28
j_gene: TRBJ2-1
CDR3nt: TGTGCCAGCAGTTTTAGCGGGAGCTCCTACAATGAGCAGTTCTTC
CDR3aa: CASSFSGSSYNEQFF

abundance: .
d_gene: TRBD2
v_gene: TRBV9
j_gene: TRBJ2-1
CDR3nt: TGTGCCAGCAGCGTAGGGCGGGGACTAGCGGACTACAATGAGCAGTTCTTC
CDR3aa: CASSVGRGLADYNEQFF

abundance: .
d_gene: .
v_gene: TRBV14
j_gene: TRBJ1-2
CDR3nt: TGTGCCAGCAGCCAAGCCCCAGGTCTTAACTATGGCTACACCTTC
CDR3aa: CASSQAPGLNYGYTF

abundance: .
d_gene: TRBD1
v_gene: TRBV28
j_gene: TRBJ1-2
CDR3nt: TGTGCCAGCGGGACAGGGGGCAGTCGGCACTATGGCTACACCTTC
CDR3aa: CASGTGGSRHYGYTF

abundance: .
d_gene: TRBD1
v_gene: TRBV9
j_gene: TRBJ1-3
CDR3nt: TGTGCCAGCAGCCCCGGACAGGGATCTGGAAACACCATATATTTT
CDR3aa: CASSPGQGSGNTIYF

abundance: once
d_gene: .
v_gene: TRBV6-5
j_gene: TRBJ1-1
CDR3nt: TGTGCCAGCAGTTACTTCATGAACACTGAAGCTTTCTTT
CDR3aa: CASSYFMNTEAFF

abundance: .
d_gene: .
v_gene: TRBV15
j_gene: TRBJ2-3
CDR3nt: TGTGCCACCAGCGTAAGACCCGGGACTGGGAAATATACGCAGTATTTT
CDR3aa: CATSVRPGTGKYTQYF

abundance: .
d_gene: .
v_gene: TRBV19
j_gene: TRBJ2-3
CDR3nt: TGTGCCAGTAGCCCCGGGGAAAGTACAGATACGCAGTATTTT
CDR3aa: CASSPGESTDTQYF

abundance: .
d_gene: .
v_gene: TRBV29-1
j_gene: TRBJ2-5
CDR3nt: TGCAGCGTTGAAGAGAGGGGGGGTGGAGAGACCCAGTACTTC
CDR3aa: CSVEERGGGETQYF

abundance: many
d_gene: TRBD1
v_gene: TRBV19
j_gene: TRBJ2-7
CDR3nt: TGTGCCAGTAGTTTTACCGGGACAGGGCCCTACGAGCAGTACTTC
CDR3aa: CASSFTGTGPYEQYF

abundance: .
d_gene: TRBD1
v_gene: TRBV7-3
j_gene: TRBJ2-1
CDR3nt: TGTGCCAGCAGCCGGGACAGGGCTACCTACAATGAGCAGTTCTTC
CDR3aa: CASSRDRATYNEQFF

abundance: .
d_gene: .
v_gene: TRBV7-9
j_gene: TRBJ1-4
CDR3nt: TGTTCCAGCAGCTCAAGACACGGGAGGCAGGGGTCTTTTAATGAAAAACTGTTTTTT
CDR3aa: CSSSSRHGRQGSFNEKLFF

abundance: .
d_gene: .
v_gene: TRBV9
j_gene: TRBJ2-5
CDR3nt: TGTGCCAGCAGCGTGGGCAGCCTCCGGGACACCCTCTGGGGGGAGACCCAGTACTTC
CDR3aa: CASSVGSLRDTLWGETQYF

abundance: .
d_gene: TRBD1
v_gene: TRBV7-8
j_gene: TRBJ2-2
CDR3nt: TGTGCCAGCAGCCCTAGGGGGCCCGGGGAGCTGTTTTTT
CDR3aa: CASSPRGPGELFF

abundance: few
d_gene: TRBD1
v_gene: TRBV9
j_gene: TRBJ2-1
CDR3nt: TGTGCCAGCAGCGTAGACAAGGGGGCGCGAGGAGAGCAGTTCTTC
CDR3aa: CASSVDKGARGEQFF

abundance: .
d_gene: TRBD2
v_gene: TRBV11-2
j_gene: TRBJ2-3
CDR3nt: TGTGCCAGCAGCTTAGTGGGGCTAGCGGGGGGGACAGATACGCAGTATTTT
CDR3aa: CASSLVGLAGGTDTQYF

abundance: .
d_gene: .
v_gene: TRBV2
j_gene: TRBJ1-5
CDR3nt: TGTGCCAGCAGCCGAGAACAGGGACGCAATCAGCCCCAGCATTTT
CDR3aa: CASSREQGRNQPQHF

abundance: few
d_gene: .
v_gene: TRBV2
j_gene: TRBJ2-3
CDR3nt: TGTGCCAGCAGTGAGCAGGGCCCCTCAGATACGCAGTATTTT
CDR3aa: CASSEQGPSDTQYF

abundance: .
d_gene: .
v_gene: TRBV10-3
j_gene: TRBJ1-3
CDR3nt: TGTGCCATCAGTGATCGGGCCAGGGACACCATATATTTT
CDR3aa: CAISDRARDTIYF

abundance: .
d_gene: TRBD2
v_gene: TRBV27
j_gene: TRBJ2-1
CDR3nt: TGTGCCAGCAGTGCCTTGACTAGCGGGATTTACAATGAGCAGTTCTTC
CDR3aa: CASSALTSGIYNEQFF

abundance: once
d_gene: .
v_gene: TRBV2
j_gene: TRBJ1-5
CDR3nt: TGTGCCAGCAGTCACGGAACAGCCAATCAGCCCCAGCATTTT
CDR3aa: CASSHGTANQPQHF

abundance: .
d_gene: .
v_gene: TRBV5-1
j_gene: TRBJ1-2
CDR3nt: TGCGCCAGCAGCTTGATGGGGGGGCCTAGCTATGGCTACACCTTC
CDR3aa: CASSLMGGPSYGYTF

abundance: .
d_gene: TRBD1
v_gene: TRBV19
j_gene: TRBJ2-6
CDR3nt: TGTGCCAGTAGTACAGGACAGGGGGCGCTTGGGGCCAACGGCCTGACTTTC
CDR3aa: CASSTGQGALGANGLTF

abundance: .
d_gene: TRBD1
v_gene: TRBV5-1
j_gene: TRBJ2-7
CDR3nt: TGCGCCAGCAGCTTGGAGACAGGGACCTACGAGCAGTACTTC
CDR3aa: CASSLETGTYEQYF

abundance: .
d_gene: .
v_gene: TRBV7-8
j_gene: TRBJ1-6
CDR3nt: TGTGCCAGCAGCCCCGGGACTTCTGGCAGGAGCTCCTATAATTCACCCCTCCACTTT
CDR3aa: CASSPGTSGRSSYNSPLHF

abundance: .
d_gene: TRBD1
v_gene: TRBV5-1
j_gene: TRBJ2-1
CDR3nt: TGCGCCAGCAGCTCCGGGACAGGAAACAATGAGCAGTTCTTC
CDR3aa: CASSSGTGNNEQFF

abundance: .
d_gene: TRBD2
v_gene: TRBV5-1
j_gene: TRBJ2-1
CDR3nt: TGCGCCAGCAGCTTTCTTTCGGTGGGAGGAGCGGGAGGCCACAATGAGCAGTTCTTC
CDR3aa: CASSFLSVGGAGGHNEQFF

abundance: .
d_gene: TRBD2
v_gene: TRBV9
j_gene: TRBJ2-1
CDR3nt: TGTGCCAGCTCCGAAAGCGGGAGGGCCGGCAATGAGCAGTTCTTC
CDR3aa: CASSESGRAGNEQFF

abundance: .
d_gene: .
v_gene: TRBV7-9
j_gene: TRBJ2-3
CDR3nt: TGTGCCATCGAGCTTACTACTAGCTTCACAGATACGCAGTATTTT
CDR3aa: CAIELTTSFTDTQYF

abundance: .
d_gene: .
v_gene: TRBV19
j_gene: TRBJ2-6
CDR3nt: TGTGCCAGTACGTCCCCTCGACACCGTGAACAATCTGGGGCCAACGTCCTGACTTTC
CDR3aa: CASTSPRHREQSGANVLTF

abundance: once
d_gene: TRBD1
v_gene: TRBV29-1
j_gene: TRBJ2-5
CDR3nt: TGCAGCGTTGATGAGCAGGGGGCAGGGGAGACCCAGTACTTC
CDR3aa: CSVDEQGAGETQYF

abundance: .
d_gene: TRBD2
v_gene: TRBV27
j_gene: TRBJ2-3
CDR3nt: TGTGCCAGCAGTACACCAGCGGGGGTCACAGATACGCAGTATTTT
CDR3aa: CASSTPAGVTDTQYF